The 19 T cell receptor beta chains listed next were all sequenced from one sample in a study of CD8+ T cells in alopecia areata. RNA, once extracted, was reverse transcribed into cDNA for use as the sequencing template. The assay was immunoSEQ multiplex PCR, and TCRdb's table has in-frame clones only and misses some. The sample gives roughly 110,000 clones, 84% of which show up once; under 25% is in the top ten. The treatment was: oral pan-JAK inhibitor, 5-10 mg twice daily. The sample was CD8+ T cells sorted from blood, taken at week 24, from a patient treated with tofacitinib. These receptor sequences come from a human donor with alopecia areata.

The rearrangement links TRBV15 to TRBJ2-1; the match to TRBD2 covers 7 bases. Germline assignment: CDR1 LNHNV and CDR2 YYDKDF (reference sequence). This CDR3 is 21 amino acids long. J was trimmed by 4 bases and V by 0 bases; bases with no gene match: 21. The CDR3 sequence is CATSREGGALTSSTKYNEQFF. In DNA, the CDR3 is TGTGCCACCAGCAGAGAGGGTGGGGCCTTGACTAGCTCCACCAAATACAATGAGCAGTTCTTC.

The chain combines TRBV21-1 with TRBJ2-1; the D segment call TRBD2 is taken from the table without a DNA check. TRBV21-1 is assigned pseudogene status. The CDR3 consists of 13 residues. The DNA for the CDR3 is TGTGCCAGCAGCAAGACTAGCTACAATGAGCAGTTCTTC. This sequence encodes CASSKTSYNEQFF.

The rearrangement links TRBV14 to TRBJ2-1; TRBD2 agrees at 8 bases. CDR1 is SGHDN and CDR2 is FVKESK in the germline V gene. The CDR3 has 17 residues. The trim removed 0 bases at V and 4 bases at J, leaving 8 bases unmatched. The CDR3 bases are TGTGCCAGCAGCCAAGACGCACTAGCGGAAACGTACAATGAGCAGTTCTTC. Its protein product is CASSQDALAETYNEQFF.

The V gene is TRBV28, the J gene TRBJ2-7; a weak D match, TRBD2 (6 bases). CDR3 length equals 17 residues. The germline V gene has CDR1 MDHEN and CDR2 SYDVKM. Trimming removed 8 bases at V and 7 bases at J, with 30 bases between. As DNA, the CDR3 is TGTGCCAGCCTGCAAGTTACAGGAGAGGGGAGGTTAGGGGAGCAGTACTTC. It encodes CASLQVTGEGRLGEQYF.

V usage is TRBV10-3 and J usage is TRBJ1-1; no reliable D call. The CDR3 consists of 14 residues. V lost 0 bases, J lost 3 bases, and 8 bases lay in between. Looked up from germline, CDR1 is ENHRY and CDR2 is SYGVKD. This CDR3 reads CAISESVGYTEAFF. The CDR3, as DNA: TGTGCCATCAGTGAGTCGGTCGGATACACTGAAGCTTTCTTT.

This clone appeared a few times. The chain recombines TRBV23-1 with TRBJ1-5; D remains unclear. TRBV23-1 is treated as an ORF (open reading frame) with a function not yet certain. The CDR3 spans 15 residues. Trimming left V 1 base short and J 3 bases short, with 10 bases between. The CDR3 sequence: CASSQWRGANQPQHF. The CDR3 coding sequence is TGCGCCAGCAGTCAATGGAGAGGAGCCAATCAGCCCCAGCATTTT.

The chain combines TRBV10-3 with TRBJ2-7; 7 positions match TRBD2. V was pared by 4 bases and J by 5 bases, with 8 bases of the junction left unmatched. CDR3 length: 14 amino acids. The V gene's germline CDR1 is ENHRY and CDR2 SYGVKD. The CDR3, as DNA: TGTGCCATCAGTGCCCGGGGAGGGGAGGACGAGCAGTACTTC. As protein: CAISARGGEDEQYF.

The chain joins TRBV27 to TRBJ2-1; possible D gene TRBD2, 7 bases. Germline CDR1 is MNHEY and CDR2 is SMNVEV (reference sequence). Between the trimmed V and J ends, which lost 1 base and 5 bases, there was a span of 15 bases. This CDR3 comprises 16 residues. CDR3 nucleotide sequence: TGTGCCAGCAGTTTATGGGCGGGGGCTTCAAACAATGAGCAGTTCTTC. Its translation is CASSLWAGASNNEQFF.

The CDR3 nucleotides are TGTGCCAGCAGTCCGGCGGGGGCCCGCACAGATACGCAGTATTTT. Amino acid sequence: CASSPAGARTDTQYF. The chain carries TRBV27 and TRBJ2-3, with D maybe TRBD2 (7 bases). Germline V lookup: CDR1 MNHEY, CDR2 SMNVEV (reference sequence). The CDR3 consists of 15 residues. Trimming removed 5 bases at V and 1 base at J, with 13 bases between.

The chain has TRBV29-1 and TRBJ1-4; TRBD1 is a possible D gene (6 bases). The CDR3 loop spans 13 amino acids. Germline V lookup: CDR1 SQVTM, CDR2 ANQGSEA. V gave up 5 bases and J gave up 8 bases, with 15 bases separating them. The chain's CDR3 is CSVRGGGYEKLFF. The DNA for the CDR3 is TGCAGCGTTCGAGGGGGAGGTTACGAAAAACTGTTTTTT.

V and J are TRBV5-6 and TRBJ2-7; TRBD1 agrees at 8 bases. CDR1 and CDR2 (germline): SGHDT, YYEEEE. The CDR3 has 15 amino acids. The V segment lost 4 bases and the J segment 5 bases; nucleotides outside the gene matches: 11. The CDR3 coding sequence is TGTGCCAGCAGCACACAGGGGGAAGGCTGGAACGAGCAGTACTTC. Its protein product is CASSTQGEGWNEQYF.

V usage is TRBV7-9 and J usage is TRBJ2-7; D unclear. The CDR3 is 12 residues long. Per germline, CDR1 SEHNR and CDR2 FQNEAQ (reference sequence). Trimming pared 1 base from V and 7 bases from J, leaving 8 bases between. CDR3: CASSLGGVEQYF. CDR3 bases: TGTGCCAGCAGCTTAGGAGGAGTTGAGCAGTACTTC.

The chain is built from TRBV7-9 and TRBJ2-1; possible D gene TRBD1, 6 bases. Trimming took 6 bases from V and 7 from J, leaving 19 bases between them. CDR3 size: 15 residues. Per the germline V gene, CDR1 is SEHNR and CDR2 is FQNEAQ (reference sequence). The CDR3 sequence: CASSNGGRGRNEQFF. CDR3 coding DNA: TGTGCCAGCAGTAATGGGGGCAGGGGCAGAAATGAGCAGTTCTTC.

This chain links TRBV7-9 with TRBJ2-7; 10 bases are a match to TRBD1. The V and J ends lost 8 bases and 3 bases, in that order; junction bases with no gene match: 10. Per germline, CDR1 SEHNR and CDR2 FQNEAQ (reference sequence). This CDR3 is built from 15 residues. The DNA of the CDR3 is TGTGCCAGCGGCGACGTGGGACAGGGGTTCTACGAGCAGTACTTC. It encodes CASGDVGQGFYEQYF.

This sequence joins TRBV6-5 and TRBJ1-3; the D gene is possibly TRBD1 (6 bases). Germline values: CDR1 MNHEY, CDR2 SVGAGI. The CDR3 is 14 amino acids. The DNA for the CDR3 is TGTACTACGCAGGGGTTCAACTCTGGAAACACCATATATTTT. The encoded protein is CTTQGFNSGNTIYF.

V is TRBV5-1 and J is TRBJ2-7; 9 bases line up with TRBD1. The trim removed 7 bases at V and 2 bases at J, leaving 4 bases unmatched. This CDR3 is 13 amino acids long. CDR1 SGHRS and CDR2 YFSETQ come from the germline V gene. CDR3 in amino acids: CASGTGGTYEQYF. The CDR3 DNA is TGCGCCAGCGGTACAGGGGGCACCTACGAGCAGTACTTC.

V usage is TRBV4-3 and J usage is TRBJ1-4, with D uncertain. Germline CDR1 is LGHNA and CDR2 is YSLEER. Trimming removed 0 bases from V and 8 bases from J, with 19 bases in between. The CDR3 totals 17 residues. The CDR3 DNA follows: TGCGCCAGCAGCCAAGATGGTGGAGCAGCGGACTCGGAAAAACTGTTTTTT. It specifies CASSQDGGAADSEKLFF.

V gene TRBV5-1 combines with J gene TRBJ2-3; D gene ambiguous. Germline loops: CDR1 SGHRS, CDR2 YFSETQ. V lost 3 bases to trimming and J lost 4 bases, with 6 bases between them. The CDR3 extends over 12 amino acids. The DNA for the CDR3 is TGCGCCAGCAGCTGGAACTCAGATACGCAGTATTTT. It is translated as CASSWNSDTQYF. The full variable domain, rest sourced from reference TRBV5-1 and TRBJ2-3, is KAGVTQTPRYLIKTRGQQVTLSCSPISGHRSVSWYQQTPGQGLQFLFEYFSETQRNKGNFPGRFSGRQFSNSRSEMNVSTLELGDSALYLCASSWNSDTQYFGPGTRLTVL.

The table lists this clone with a few counts. V usage is TRBV5-6 and J usage is TRBJ2-7, with TRBD1 matching 9 bases. The CDR3 has 15 residues. CDR1 and CDR2 (germline): SGHDT, YYEEEE. Losses at the gene ends were 2 bases for V and 4 bases for J; bases not matched to a gene: 7. For the CDR3, the DNA is TGTGCCAGCAGCTTTACCGGGACAGGGCAGTACGAGCAGTACTTC. Residues: CASSFTGTGQYEQYF.